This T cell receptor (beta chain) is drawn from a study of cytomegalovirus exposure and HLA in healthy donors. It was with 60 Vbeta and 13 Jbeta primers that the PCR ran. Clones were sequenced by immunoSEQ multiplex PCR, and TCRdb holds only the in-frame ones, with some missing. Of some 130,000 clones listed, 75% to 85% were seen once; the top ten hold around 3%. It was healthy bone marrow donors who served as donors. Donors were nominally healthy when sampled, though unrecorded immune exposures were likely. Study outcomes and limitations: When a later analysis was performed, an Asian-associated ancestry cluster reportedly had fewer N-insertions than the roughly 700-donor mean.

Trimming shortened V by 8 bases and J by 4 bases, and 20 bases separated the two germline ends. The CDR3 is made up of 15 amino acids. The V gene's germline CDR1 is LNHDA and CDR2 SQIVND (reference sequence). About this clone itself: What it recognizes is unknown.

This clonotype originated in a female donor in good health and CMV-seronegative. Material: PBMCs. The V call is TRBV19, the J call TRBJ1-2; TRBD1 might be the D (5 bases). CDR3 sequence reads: CASGAPGYVVYGYTF. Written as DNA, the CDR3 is TGTGCCAGTGGCGCCCCAGGGTACGTGGTCTATGGCTACACCTTC.